The next 20 T cell receptor beta chains were all read from a single sample in a study of shared clonotypes between healthy human individuals. Cells designated naive CD8 were CD45RO-negative and were positively selected for CCR7, with terminally differentiated effector memory CD45RA+ cells excluded. Repertoires were generated with immunoSEQ multiplex PCR, while TCRdb's copy carries only in-frame clones and drops some. Of around 1.9 million clones detected, under 95% appear once; the ten largest clones hold 1.7%. Sequences were obtained from naive CD8+ T cells from PBMCs. Source of these receptors: a man between 18 and 35 years old in good health. Some clones in this sample may be carry-over from other donors' samples.

J is TRBJ2-7 and V is TRBV11-2, with D tentatively TRBD1 or TRBD2 (5 bases each). V shed 3 bases and J shed 3 bases, with 15 bases lying between them. CDR3 size: 15 residues. Germline V CDR1 and CDR2: SGHAT, FQNNGV. CDR3 sequence (DNA): TGTGCCAGCAGCTTGTCCCAGGGACGGAACTACGAGCAGTACTTC. This codes for CASSLSQGRNYEQYF.

The chain combines TRBV7-2 with TRBJ1-4; D is undetermined. Per germline, CDR1 SGHTA and CDR2 FQGNSA. The V and J ends lost 6 bases and 8 bases respectively, with 19 bases between them. The CDR3 is made up of 15 amino acids. CDR3 sequence: CASSQQWVEDEKLFF. The CDR3 DNA reads as TGTGCCAGCAGTCAACAGTGGGTGGAAGACGAAAAACTGTTTTTT.

The rearrangement uses TRBV27 and TRBJ2-5; tentative D call: TRBD2 (6 bases). The CDR3 extends over 16 amino acids. CDR1 and CDR2 (germline): MNHEY, SMNVEV (reference sequence). V was clipped by 3 bases and J by 4 bases, with 18 bases between them. The CDR3 sequence is CASSLSREALGETQYF. The CDR3, as DNA: TGTGCCAGCAGTTTGTCCAGGGAGGCCCTTGGAGAGACCCAGTACTTC.

The chain recombines TRBV9 with TRBJ2-1; 9 positions match TRBD2. The germline V gene has CDR1 SGDLS and CDR2 YYNGEE. V dropped 2 bases and J dropped 6; count of bases not matched to a gene: 9. The CDR3 extends over 16 amino acids. CDR3 sequence (DNA): TGTGCCAGCAGCGTGGTAGCGGGAGTGATGGGCAATGAGCAGTTCTTC. This sequence encodes CASSVVAGVMGNEQFF.

The chain employs TRBV11-1 and TRBJ2-5; TRBD1 agrees at 10 bases. Germline V gives CDR1 SGHAT, CDR2 FQDESV (reference sequence). V gave up 4 bases and J gave up 4 bases; unmatched junction bases: 6. This CDR3 is 15 amino acids long. DNA of the CDR3: TGTGCCAGCAGCTCAAGGACAGGGGGAGGAGAGACCCAGTACTTC. The encoded protein is CASSSRTGGGETQYF.

The V and J genes are TRBV10-3 and TRBJ2-5, with TRBD2 matching over 11 bases. V trimming: 4 bases; J trimming: 2 bases; junction bases outside the gene matches: 6. This CDR3 spans 16 amino acids. CDR1 ENHRY and CDR2 SYGVKD come from the germline V gene. The CDR3 loop is CAISGLAGRGQETQYF. The CDR3 bases are TGTGCCATCAGTGGACTAGCGGGAAGGGGGCAAGAGACCCAGTACTTC.

Comments on this clone: The identical CDR3 is also encoded by other nucleotide sequences in the sample. The V and J genes are TRBV7-3 and TRBJ2-3; D unclear. The CDR3 covers 12 residues. V was cut by 2 bases and J by 4 bases, with 4 bases left in between. The germline V gene encodes CDR1 SGHTA and CDR2 FQGTGA. The CDR3 here is CASSLGADTQYF. CDR3 in DNA: TGTGCCAGCAGCTTAGGAGCAGATACGCAGTATTTT.

The chain employs TRBV6-1 and TRBJ2-5; TRBD2 aligns across 13 bases. J was trimmed by 1 base and V by 4 bases; bases with no gene match: 9. There are 18 residues in the CDR3. From germline, CDR1 is MNHNS and CDR2 SASEGT. Here the CDR3 reads CASSGRVGLAGVQETQYF. CDR3 DNA: TGTGCCAGCAGTGGACGGGTAGGACTAGCGGGAGTCCAAGAGACCCAGTACTTC.

This chain uses TRBV7-3 with TRBJ2-3; no definite D call. The germline gives CDR1 SGHTA, CDR2 FQGTGA. The germline V and J ends were trimmed by 1 base and 4 bases, with 6 bases remaining between them. This CDR3 region has 13 residues. The CDR3 here is CASSLIPPDTQYF. DNA of the CDR3: TGTGCCAGCAGCTTAATACCCCCAGATACGCAGTATTTT.

The chain joins TRBV27 to TRBJ2-7; D is perhaps TRBD1 (6 bases). V lost 5 bases and J lost 5, with 16 bases in between. The CDR3 has 14 residues. The germline gives CDR1 MNHEY, CDR2 SMNVEV (reference sequence). CDR3: CASSTQGFFDEQYF. CDR3 in DNA: TGTGCCAGCAGTACACAGGGATTTTTCGACGAGCAGTACTTC.

The table lists this clone with a count of one. This same CDR3 is encoded by further DNA sequences in the sample. The CDR3: CASSRDRDSYEQYF. The CDR3 DNA reads TGTGCCAGTAGCCGGGACAGGGACTCCTACGAGCAGTACTTC. The rearrangement joins TRBV19 to TRBJ2-7; the match to TRBD1 covers 9 bases. The CDR3 contains 14 residues. Per germline, CDR1 LNHDA and CDR2 SQIVND (reference sequence). V was pared by 6 bases and J by 0 bases, with 3 bases of the junction left unmatched.

This chain connects TRBV6-1 to TRBJ2-1; the D gene could be TRBD1 or TRBD2 (5 bases each). Looked up from germline, CDR1 is MNHNS and CDR2 is SASEGT. This CDR3 spans 15 amino acids. Trimming took 2 bases from V and 0 from J, leaving 8 bases between them. CDR3 DNA sequence: TGTGCCAGCAGTGAAAGGGGACCCTCCTACAATGAGCAGTTCTTC. It codes for CASSERGPSYNEQFF.

The chain uses TRBV28 and TRBJ2-1; 12 bases are shared with TRBD2. The CDR3 is 17 residues long. The trim removed 5 bases at V and 6 bases at J, leaving 11 bases unmatched. Germline CDR1 is MDHEN and CDR2 is SYDVKM. The CDR3 nucleotides are TGTGCCAGCAGTCCGACTAGCGGGAGAGGGAAGGGCAATGAGCAGTTCTTC. Translated, it gives CASSPTSGRGKGNEQFF.

About this clone: Other nucleotide sequences in the sample specify the same CDR3. The rearrangement links TRBV19 to TRBJ2-7, with D uncertain. Trimming pared 1 base from V and 4 bases from J, leaving 2 bases between. CDR3 size: 11 residues. Germline V lookup: CDR1 LNHDA, CDR2 SQIVND (reference sequence). The CDR3 region has the DNA TGTGCCAGTAGTATAGGTTACGAGCAGTACTTC. Translation: CASSIGYEQYF.

On this clone itself: Mismatch with germline at one junction end may stem from a read error. The V and J genes are TRBV4-2 and TRBJ2-7; 7 bases agree with TRBD1. The germline CDR1 and CDR2 sequences are LGHNA and YNFKEQ. The CDR3 has 11 amino acids. The CDR3 sequence: CASSPGQGQHF. The DNA of the CDR3 is TGTGCCAGCAGCCCAGGCCAGGGACAGCACTTC.

The rearrangement links TRBV7-9 to TRBJ1-1; D unresolved. Germline loops: CDR1 SEHNR, CDR2 FQNEAQ (reference sequence). This CDR3 region has 12 residues. V dropped 4 bases and J dropped 8 bases, with 11 bases sitting between them. Here the CDR3 DNA reads TGTGCCAGCAGCTCAAGGTGGGAAGAAGCTTTCTTT. Translated, it gives CASSSRWEEAFF.

DNA for the CDR3: TGTGCCAGCAGCTTCGGTCGGGGTGAAACCTACGAGCAGTACTTC. This encodes CASSFGRGETYEQYF. V usage is TRBV7-6 and J usage is TRBJ2-7, with a possible D match to TRBD2 (5 bases). Trimming stripped 3 bases from V and 2 bases from J, with 14 bases between. Looked up from germline, CDR1 is SGHVS and CDR2 is FNYEAQ. CDR3 size: 15 residues.

The genes are TRBV7-9 and TRBJ1-1; a possible D gene is TRBD1 (6 bases). Trimming removed 5 bases from V and 7 bases from J, with 14 bases in between. Germline assignment: CDR1 SEHNR and CDR2 FQNEAQ (reference sequence). This CDR3 is 13 amino acids long. CDR3 residues: CASSARQGGEAFF. In nucleotides, the CDR3 is TGTGCCAGCAGCGCCCGACAAGGGGGTGAAGCTTTCTTT.

The rearrangement links TRBV25-1 to TRBJ1-3, with D hard to call. Trimming removed 8 bases from V and 0 bases from J, with 2 bases in between. Germline assignment: CDR1 MGHDK and CDR2 SYGVNS. The length of the CDR3 is 11 residues. The CDR3 loop reads CASGSGNTIYF. The DNA of the CDR3 is TGTGCCAGCGGCTCTGGAAACACCATATATTTT. Combining the CDR3 with reference TRBV25-1 and TRBJ1-3 gives the whole variable domain EADIYQTPRYLVIGTGKKITLECSQTMGHDKMYWYQQDPGMELHLIHYSYGVNSTEKGDLSSESTVSRIRTEHFPLTLESARPSHTSQYLCASGSGNTIYFGEGSWLTVV.

The V and J genes are TRBV11-2 and TRBJ2-7; D is perhaps TRBD1 (6 bases). V was pared by 7 bases and J by 4 bases, with 14 bases between. The germline gives CDR1 SGHAT, CDR2 FQNNGV. The CDR3 loop spans 13 amino acids. The CDR3 sequence: CASTPTDRYEQYF. The CDR3 nucleotides are TGTGCCAGCACCCCCACCGACAGGTACGAGCAGTACTTC.